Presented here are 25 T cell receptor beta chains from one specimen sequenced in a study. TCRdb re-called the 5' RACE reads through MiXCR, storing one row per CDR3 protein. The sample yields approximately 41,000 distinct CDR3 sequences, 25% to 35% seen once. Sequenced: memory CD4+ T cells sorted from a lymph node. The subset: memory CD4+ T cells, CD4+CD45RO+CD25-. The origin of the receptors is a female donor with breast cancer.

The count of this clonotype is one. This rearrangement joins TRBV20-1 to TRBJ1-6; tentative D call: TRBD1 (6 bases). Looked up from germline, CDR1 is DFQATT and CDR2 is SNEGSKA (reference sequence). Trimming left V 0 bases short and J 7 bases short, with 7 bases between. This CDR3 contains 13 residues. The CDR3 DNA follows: TGCAGTGCTAGAGATACAGGGAATTCACCCCTCCACTTT. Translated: CSARDTGNSPLHF.

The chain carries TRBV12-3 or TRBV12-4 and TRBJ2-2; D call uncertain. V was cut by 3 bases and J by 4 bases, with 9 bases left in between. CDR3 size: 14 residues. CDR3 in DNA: TGTGCCAGCAGTTTTTTGGGTGCCACCGGGGAGCTGTTTTTT. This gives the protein CASSFLGATGELFF.

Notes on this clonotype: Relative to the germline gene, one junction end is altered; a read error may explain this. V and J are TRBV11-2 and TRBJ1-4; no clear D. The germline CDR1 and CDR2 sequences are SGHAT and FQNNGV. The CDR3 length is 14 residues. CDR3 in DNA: TGTGCCAGAAGCTTAGCGGTCAGAAGGGAAAAACTGTTTTTT. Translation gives CARSLAVRREKLFF.

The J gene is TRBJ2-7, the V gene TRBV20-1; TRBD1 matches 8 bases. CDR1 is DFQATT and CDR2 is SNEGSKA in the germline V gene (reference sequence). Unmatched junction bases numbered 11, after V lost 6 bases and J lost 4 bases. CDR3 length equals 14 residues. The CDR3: CSANDRGKAYEQYF. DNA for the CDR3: TGCAGTGCCAACGACAGGGGCAAGGCTTACGAGCAGTACTTC.

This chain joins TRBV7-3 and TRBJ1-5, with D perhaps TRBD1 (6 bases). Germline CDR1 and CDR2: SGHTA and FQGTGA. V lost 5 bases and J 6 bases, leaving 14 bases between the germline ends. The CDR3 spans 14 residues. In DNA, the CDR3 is TGTGCCAGCAGCGCTCTGGGGGCGGGTCAGCCCCAGCATTTT. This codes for CASSALGAGQPQHF.

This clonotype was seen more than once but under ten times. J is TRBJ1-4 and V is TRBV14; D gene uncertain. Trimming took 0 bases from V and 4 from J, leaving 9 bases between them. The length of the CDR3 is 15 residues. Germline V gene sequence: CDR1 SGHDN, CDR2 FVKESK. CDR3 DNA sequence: TGTGCCAGCAGCCAAGATTTGGGGTATAATGAAAAACTGTTTTTT. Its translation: CASSQDLGYNEKLFF.

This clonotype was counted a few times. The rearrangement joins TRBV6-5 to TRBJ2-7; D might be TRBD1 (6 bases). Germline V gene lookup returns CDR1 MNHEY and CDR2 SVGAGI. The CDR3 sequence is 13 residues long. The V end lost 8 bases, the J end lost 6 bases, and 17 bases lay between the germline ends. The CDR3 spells CASSQGGSGEQYF. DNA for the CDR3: TGTGCCAGCTCTCAAGGGGGTTCCGGCGAGCAGTACTTC.

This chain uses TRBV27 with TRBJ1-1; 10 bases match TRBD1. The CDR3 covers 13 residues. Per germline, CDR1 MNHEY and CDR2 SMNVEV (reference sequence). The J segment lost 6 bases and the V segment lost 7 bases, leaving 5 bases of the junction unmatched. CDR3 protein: CASNWTGGPEAFF. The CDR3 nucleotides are TGTGCCAGCAATTGGACAGGGGGTCCTGAAGCTTTCTTT.

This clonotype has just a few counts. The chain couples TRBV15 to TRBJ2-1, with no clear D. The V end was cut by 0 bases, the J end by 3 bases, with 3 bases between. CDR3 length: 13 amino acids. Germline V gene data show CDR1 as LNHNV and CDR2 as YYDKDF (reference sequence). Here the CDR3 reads CATSRDHYNEQFF. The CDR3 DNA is TGTGCCACCAGCAGAGACCACTACAATGAGCAGTTCTTC.

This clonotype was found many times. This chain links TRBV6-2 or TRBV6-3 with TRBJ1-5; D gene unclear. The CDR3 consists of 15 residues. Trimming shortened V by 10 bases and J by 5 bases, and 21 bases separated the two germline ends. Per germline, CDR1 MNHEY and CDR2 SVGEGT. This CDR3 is CATDRNRQDDQPQHF. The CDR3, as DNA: TGTGCCACCGATCGAAATAGGCAGGACGATCAGCCCCAGCATTTT.

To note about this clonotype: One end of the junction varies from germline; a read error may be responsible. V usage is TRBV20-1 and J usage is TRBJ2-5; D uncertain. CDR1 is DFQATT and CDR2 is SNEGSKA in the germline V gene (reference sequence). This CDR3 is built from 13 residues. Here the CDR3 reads CSARVLYQGTQYF. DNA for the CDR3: TGCAGTGCTAGAGTACTATACCAAGGGACCCAGTACTTC.

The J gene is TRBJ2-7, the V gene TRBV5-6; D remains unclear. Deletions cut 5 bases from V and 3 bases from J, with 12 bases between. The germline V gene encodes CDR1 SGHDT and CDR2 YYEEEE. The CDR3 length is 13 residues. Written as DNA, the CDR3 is TGTGCCAGCAGTTTTGGGGTTCGCTACGAGCAGTACTTC. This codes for CASSFGVRYEQYF.

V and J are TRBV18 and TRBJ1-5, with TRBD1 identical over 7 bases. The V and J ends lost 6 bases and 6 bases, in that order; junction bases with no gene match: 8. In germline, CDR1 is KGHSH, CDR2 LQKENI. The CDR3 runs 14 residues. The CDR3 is CASSPDREVQPQHF. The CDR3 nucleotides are TGTGCCAGCTCGCCCGACAGGGAGGTTCAGCCCCAGCATTTT.

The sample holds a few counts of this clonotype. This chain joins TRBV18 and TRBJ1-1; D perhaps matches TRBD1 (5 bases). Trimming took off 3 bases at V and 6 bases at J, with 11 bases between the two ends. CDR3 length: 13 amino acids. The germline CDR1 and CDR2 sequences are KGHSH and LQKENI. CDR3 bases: TGTGCCAGCTCACCGTCAGGGTCGGCTGAAGCTTTCTTT. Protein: CASSPSGSAEAFF.

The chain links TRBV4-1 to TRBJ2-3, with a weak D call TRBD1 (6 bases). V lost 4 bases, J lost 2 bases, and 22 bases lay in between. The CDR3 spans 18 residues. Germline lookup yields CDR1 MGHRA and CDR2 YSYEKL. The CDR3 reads CASSPGGVGRGFTDTQYF. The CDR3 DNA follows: TGCGCCAGCAGCCCTGGCGGTGTCGGAAGGGGGTTCACAGATACGCAGTATTTT.

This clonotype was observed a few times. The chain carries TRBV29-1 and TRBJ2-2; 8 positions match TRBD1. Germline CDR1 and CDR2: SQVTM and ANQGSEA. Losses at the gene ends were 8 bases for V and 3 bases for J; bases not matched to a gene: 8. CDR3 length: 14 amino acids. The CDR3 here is CSHGTGPDTGELFF. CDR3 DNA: TGCAGCCATGGGACAGGCCCTGACACCGGGGAGCTGTTTTTT.

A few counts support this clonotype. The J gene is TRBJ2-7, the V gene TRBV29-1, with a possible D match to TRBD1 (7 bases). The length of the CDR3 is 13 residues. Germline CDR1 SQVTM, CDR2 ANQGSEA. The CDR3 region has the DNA TGCGGAGGGAAGGACAGGAACACCTACGAGCAGTACTTC. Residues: CGGKDRNTYEQYF.

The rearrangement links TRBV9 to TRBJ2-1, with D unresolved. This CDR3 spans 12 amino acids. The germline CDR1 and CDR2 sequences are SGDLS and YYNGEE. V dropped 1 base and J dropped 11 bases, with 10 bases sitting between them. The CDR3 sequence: CASSVTLGKQFF. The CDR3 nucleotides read TGTGCCAGCAGCGTAACGCTAGGAAAGCAGTTCTTC.

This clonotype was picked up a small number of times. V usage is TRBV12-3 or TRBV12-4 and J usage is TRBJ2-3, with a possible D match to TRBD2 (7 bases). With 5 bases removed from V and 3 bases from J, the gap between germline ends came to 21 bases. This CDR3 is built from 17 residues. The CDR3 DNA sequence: TGTGCCAGCAGTCCCCCGGGGGCGGGGGTCTTGACAGATACGCAGTATTTT. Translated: CASSPPGAGVLTDTQYF.

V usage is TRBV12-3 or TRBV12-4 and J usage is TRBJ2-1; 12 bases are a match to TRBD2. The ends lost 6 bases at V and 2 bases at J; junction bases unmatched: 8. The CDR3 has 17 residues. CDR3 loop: CASRTTGLAGPYNEQFF. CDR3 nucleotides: TGTGCCAGCAGAACGACCGGACTAGCGGGGCCCTACAATGAGCAGTTCTTC.

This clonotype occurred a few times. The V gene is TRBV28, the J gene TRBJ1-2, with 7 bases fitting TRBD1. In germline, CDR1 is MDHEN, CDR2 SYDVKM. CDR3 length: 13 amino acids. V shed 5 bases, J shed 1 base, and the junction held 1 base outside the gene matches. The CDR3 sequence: CASSNRGNYGYTF. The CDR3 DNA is TGTGCCAGCAGTAACAGGGGTAACTATGGCTACACCTTC.

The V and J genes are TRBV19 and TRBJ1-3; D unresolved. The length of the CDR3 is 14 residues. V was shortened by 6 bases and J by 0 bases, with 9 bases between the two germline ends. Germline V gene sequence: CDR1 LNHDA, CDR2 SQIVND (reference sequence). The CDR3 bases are TGTGCCAGTAGAACGGACTTCTCTGGAAACACCATATATTTT. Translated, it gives CASRTDFSGNTIYF.

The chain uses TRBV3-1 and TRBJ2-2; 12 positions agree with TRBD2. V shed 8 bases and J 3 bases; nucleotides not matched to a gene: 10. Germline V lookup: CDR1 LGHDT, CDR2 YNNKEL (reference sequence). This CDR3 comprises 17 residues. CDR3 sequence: CASAGGLAGSYTGELFF. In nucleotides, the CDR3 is TGTGCCAGCGCCGGTGGACTAGCGGGATCATACACCGGGGAGCTGTTTTTT.

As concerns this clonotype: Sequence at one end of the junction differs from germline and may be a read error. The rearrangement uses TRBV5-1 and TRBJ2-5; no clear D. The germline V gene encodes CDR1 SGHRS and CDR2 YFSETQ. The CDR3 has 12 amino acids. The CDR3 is CASSLGVETQYF. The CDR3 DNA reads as TGCGCCAGCAGCTTGGGTGTCGAGACTCAGTACTTC.

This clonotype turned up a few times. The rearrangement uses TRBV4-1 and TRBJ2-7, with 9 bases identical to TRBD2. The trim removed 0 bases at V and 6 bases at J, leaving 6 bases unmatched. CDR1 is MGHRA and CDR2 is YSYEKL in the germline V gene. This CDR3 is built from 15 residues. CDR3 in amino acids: CASSQDQSGGLEQYF. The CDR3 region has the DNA TGCGCCAGCAGCCAAGATCAAAGCGGGGGGCTCGAGCAGTACTTC.